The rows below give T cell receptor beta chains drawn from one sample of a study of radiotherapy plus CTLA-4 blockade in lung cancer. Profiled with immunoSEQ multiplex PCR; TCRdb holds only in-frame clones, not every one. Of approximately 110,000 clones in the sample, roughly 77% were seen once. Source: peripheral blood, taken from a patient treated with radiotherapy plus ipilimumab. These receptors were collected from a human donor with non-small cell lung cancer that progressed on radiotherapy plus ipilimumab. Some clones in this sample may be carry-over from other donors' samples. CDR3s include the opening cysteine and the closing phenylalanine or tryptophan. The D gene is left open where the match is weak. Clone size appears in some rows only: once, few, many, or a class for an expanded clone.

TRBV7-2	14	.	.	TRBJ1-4	CASSPYGGTEKLFF	TGTGCCAGCAGCCCCTATGGGGGTACCGAAAAACTGTTTTTT
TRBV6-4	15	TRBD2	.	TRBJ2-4	CASSDSAGGQNIQYF	TGTGCCAGCAGTGACTCAGCGGGGGGGCAAAACATTCAGTACTTC
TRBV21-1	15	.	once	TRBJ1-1	CASRKRVNPNTEAFF	TGTGCCAGCCGCAAAAGGGTCAACCCCAACACTGAAGCTTTCTTT
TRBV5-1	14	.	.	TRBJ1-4	CASSLKDTDEKLFF	TGCGCCAGCAGCTTGAAGGACACGGATGAAAAACTGTTTTTT
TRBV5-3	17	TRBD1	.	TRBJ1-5	CARSGKGAEYSNQPQHF	TGTGCCAGAAGCGGAAAGGGGGCTGAATATAGCAATCAGCCCCAGCATTTT
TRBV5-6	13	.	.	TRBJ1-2	CASSLRTNYGYTF	TGTGCCAGCAGCCTCAGGACAAACTATGGCTACACCTTC
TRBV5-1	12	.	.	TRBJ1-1	CASSRDNAEAFF	TGCGCCAGCAGCCGGGACAACGCTGAAGCTTTCTTT
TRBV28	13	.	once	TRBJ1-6	CAARAIVDSPLHF	TGTGCCGCAAGGGCCATCGTGGATTCACCCCTCCACTTT
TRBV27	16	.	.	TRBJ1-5	CASSPEAWAGDQPQHF	TGTGCCAGCAGTCCTGAAGCATGGGCCGGGGATCAGCCCCAGCATTTT
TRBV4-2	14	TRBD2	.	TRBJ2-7	CASSQGTSAYEQYF	TGTGCCAGCAGCCAAGGGACTAGCGCCTACGAGCAGTACTTC
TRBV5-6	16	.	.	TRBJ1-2	CASSSPGRGPPDGYTF	TGTGCCAGCAGCTCTCCGGGACGAGGGCCTCCGGATGGCTACACCTTC
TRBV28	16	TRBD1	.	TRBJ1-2	CASRPPGTGIGYGYTF	TGTGCCAGCAGACCTCCCGGGACAGGGATCGGCTATGGCTACACCTTC
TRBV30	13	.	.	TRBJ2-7	CAWGLDVIYEQYF	TGTGCCTGGGGACTCGATGTCATATACGAGCAGTACTTC
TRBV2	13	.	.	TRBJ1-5	CASSSLGVQPQHF	TGTGCCAGCAGTTCATTGGGGGTGCAGCCCCAGCATTTT
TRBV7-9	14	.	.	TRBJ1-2	CASSSEVRNYGYTF	TGTGCCAGCAGCTCGGAGGTACGGAACTATGGCTACACCTTC
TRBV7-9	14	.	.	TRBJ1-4	CASSPVGGDEKLFF	TGTGCCAGCAGTCCCGTCGGCGGGGACGAAAAACTGTTTTTT